Listed below are T cell receptor beta chains from one sample, sequenced in a study of response to subunit inactivated influenza vaccine. TCRdb ran MiXCR on the RT-PCR reads and lists one entry per CDR3 protein. The data show 300,000 to 350,000 distinct CDR3 sequences, 21% seen once. Source: PBMCs from blood, taken approximately 20 months after vaccination. Source of these receptors: a man aged 50-75 years who received an inactivated influenza vaccine. CDR3s include the opening cysteine and the closing phenylalanine or tryptophan. A D gene is named only where the DNA matches it firmly. Clone size is stated in some rows and not others, as once, few, many or a class when expanded.

v_call: TRBV29-1
d_call: .
j_call: TRBJ1-1
cdr3_length: 15
clone_size: .
cdr3_nt: TGCAGCGTTGGGGGTGGACAGACAGGAAACACTGAAGCTTTCTTT
cdr3_aa: CSVGGGQTGNTEAFF

v_call: TRBV11-2
d_call: .
j_call: TRBJ2-6
cdr3_length: 14
clone_size: .
cdr3_nt: TGTGCCAGCAGCCTCAGGGCTGGGGCCAACGTCCTGACTTTC
cdr3_aa: CASSLRAGANVLTF

v_call: TRBV11-2
d_call: TRBD2
j_call: TRBJ2-3
cdr3_length: 18
clone_size: .
cdr3_nt: TGTGCCAGCAGCTTATCCAGAACTAGCGGGAGGGCCCCAGATACGCAGTATTTT
cdr3_aa: CASSLSRTSGRAPDTQYF

v_call: TRBV4-1
d_call: TRBD1
j_call: TRBJ1-2
cdr3_length: 16
clone_size: .
cdr3_nt: TGCGCCAGCAGCCAAGATGCCGGGACAGGGATCTATGGCTACACCTTC
cdr3_aa: CASSQDAGTGIYGYTF

v_call: TRBV24-1
d_call: .
j_call: TRBJ2-4
cdr3_length: 16
clone_size: once
cdr3_nt: TGTGCCACCAGTGATCCAACGGGACCGACCAAAAACATTCAGTACTTC
cdr3_aa: CATSDPTGPTKNIQYF

v_call: TRBV2
d_call: TRBD1
j_call: TRBJ2-1
cdr3_length: 14
clone_size: .
cdr3_nt: TGTGCCAGCAGTGAAGTGACAGGGGTGGATGAGCAGTTCTTC
cdr3_aa: CASSEVTGVDEQFF

v_call: TRBV9
d_call: .
j_call: TRBJ1-3
cdr3_length: 15
clone_size: few
cdr3_nt: TGTGCCAGCAGCGTAGGAGGGCTCTCTGGAAACACCATATATTTT
cdr3_aa: CASSVGGLSGNTIYF

v_call: TRBV7-8
d_call: TRBD1
j_call: TRBJ1-1
cdr3_length: 14
clone_size: few
cdr3_nt: TGTGCCAGCAGCCCCCTCGGACAGGGAACTGAAGCTTTCTTT
cdr3_aa: CASSPLGQGTEAFF

v_call: TRBV10-3
d_call: TRBD1
j_call: TRBJ1-4
cdr3_length: 14
clone_size: many
cdr3_nt: TGTGCCATCAGTAGGGACAGAAAAAATGAAAAACTGTTTTTT
cdr3_aa: CAISRDRKNEKLFF

v_call: TRBV24-1
d_call: .
j_call: TRBJ1-5
cdr3_length: 14
clone_size: few
cdr3_nt: TGTGCCACCAGCTATTGGGGAAGCAATCAGCCCCAGCATTTT
cdr3_aa: CATSYWGSNQPQHF

v_call: TRBV2
d_call: .
j_call: TRBJ2-1
cdr3_length: 14
clone_size: few
cdr3_nt: TGTGCCAGCGTAGTCTCCGGTATATACAATGAGCAGTTCTTC
cdr3_aa: CASVVSGIYNEQFF

v_call: TRBV7-2
d_call: TRBD1
j_call: TRBJ1-1
cdr3_length: 14
clone_size: .
cdr3_nt: TGTGCCAGCAGCTTAGCCCAGGGGGACACTGAAGCTTTCTTT
cdr3_aa: CASSLAQGDTEAFF

v_call: TRBV7-2
d_call: .
j_call: TRBJ2-7
cdr3_length: 16
clone_size: .
cdr3_nt: TGTGCCAGCAGCTTAGGAGTTCTGGCGGGACGCCCCGAGCAGTACTTC
cdr3_aa: CASSLGVLAGRPEQYF

v_call: TRBV2
d_call: TRBD1
j_call: TRBJ1-6
cdr3_length: 14
clone_size: .
cdr3_nt: TGTGCCAGCAGTCAGACAGGGGAGGCTTCACCCCTCCACTTT
cdr3_aa: CASSQTGEASPLHF

v_call: TRBV11-2
d_call: .
j_call: TRBJ2-7
cdr3_length: 13
clone_size: few
cdr3_nt: TGTGCCAGCAGCTTGGACAGTGAGTACGAGCAGTACTTC
cdr3_aa: CASSLDSEYEQYF

v_call: TRBV5-1
d_call: .
j_call: TRBJ2-2
cdr3_length: 16
clone_size: .
cdr3_nt: TGCGCCAGCAGCCCGGCTCACCTCTTAAACACCGGGGAGCTGTTTTTT
cdr3_aa: CASSPAHLLNTGELFF

v_call: TRBV27
d_call: .
j_call: TRBJ1-1
cdr3_length: 13
clone_size: few
cdr3_nt: TGTGCCAGCAGTCCGGACGGATTCACTGAAGCTTTCTTT
cdr3_aa: CASSPDGFTEAFF

v_call: TRBV12-3/TRBV12-4
d_call: TRBD2
j_call: TRBJ2-2
cdr3_length: 15
clone_size: many
cdr3_nt: TGTGCCAGCAGTCCTCGACTAGCGGGGACCGGGGAGCTGTTTTTT
cdr3_aa: CASSPRLAGTGELFF

v_call: TRBV28
d_call: .
j_call: TRBJ1-5
cdr3_length: 14
clone_size: few
cdr3_nt: TGTGCCAGCGTCGCTCCAGGGAACAATCAGCCCCAGCATTTT
cdr3_aa: CASVAPGNNQPQHF

v_call: TRBV7-6
d_call: .
j_call: TRBJ1-3
cdr3_length: 15
clone_size: many
cdr3_nt: TGTGCCAGCAGGGACAGACCCACCTCTGGAAACACCATATATTTT
cdr3_aa: CASRDRPTSGNTIYF

v_call: TRBV11-2
d_call: .
j_call: TRBJ2-5
cdr3_length: 16
clone_size: .
cdr3_nt: TGTGCCAGCAGCTCTGGGGTCAGGTGGATAGGAGAGACCCAGTACTTC
cdr3_aa: CASSSGVRWIGETQYF

v_call: TRBV7-9
d_call: .
j_call: TRBJ2-3
cdr3_length: 15
clone_size: .
cdr3_nt: TGTGCCAGCAGCGCTTCGGGGCGGAGGGGAGATACGCAGTATTTT
cdr3_aa: CASSASGRRGDTQYF

v_call: TRBV23-1
d_call: .
j_call: TRBJ2-7
cdr3_length: 13
clone_size: few
cdr3_nt: TGCGCCAGCAGTCTAGGAGGGTACCACGAGCAGTACTTC
cdr3_aa: CASSLGGYHEQYF

v_call: TRBV7-2
d_call: .
j_call: TRBJ1-2
cdr3_length: 17
clone_size: .
cdr3_nt: TGTGCCAGCAGCTTCGCCGGGACATATCCCTCTAACTATGGCTACACCTTC
cdr3_aa: CASSFAGTYPSNYGYTF

v_call: TRBV19
d_call: .
j_call: TRBJ1-1
cdr3_length: 14
clone_size: .
cdr3_nt: TGTGCCAGTAGTATTAGCCAGGGAATCACTGAAGCTTTCTTT
cdr3_aa: CASSISQGITEAFF

v_call: TRBV11-2
d_call: .
j_call: TRBJ2-5
cdr3_length: 13
clone_size: .
cdr3_nt: TGTGCCAGCAGCTTAGGTGGGGGAGAGACCCAGTACTTC
cdr3_aa: CASSLGGGETQYF

v_call: TRBV18
d_call: .
j_call: TRBJ2-6
cdr3_length: 13
clone_size: .
cdr3_nt: TGTGCCAGCTCACCGTCGGGGAATAACGTCCTGACTTTC
cdr3_aa: CASSPSGNNVLTF

v_call: TRBV6-1
d_call: TRBD1
j_call: TRBJ1-5
cdr3_length: 14
clone_size: many
cdr3_nt: TGTGCCAGCGCTGGACAGGGGGAGAGACAGCCCCAGCATTTT
cdr3_aa: CASAGQGERQPQHF

v_call: TRBV11-2
d_call: .
j_call: TRBJ1-1
cdr3_length: 15
clone_size: .
cdr3_nt: TGTGCCAGCAGCTTAGTTCCGACATTGAACACTGAAGCTTTCTTT
cdr3_aa: CASSLVPTLNTEAFF

v_call: TRBV5-5
d_call: .
j_call: TRBJ2-7
cdr3_length: 15
clone_size: .
cdr3_nt: TGTGCCAGCAGCTTGGCCCCAGGGAGCTCCTACGAGCAGTACTTC
cdr3_aa: CASSLAPGSSYEQYF

v_call: TRBV3-1
d_call: .
j_call: TRBJ1-4
cdr3_length: 15
clone_size: .
cdr3_nt: TGTGCCAGCAGCCAAGAAATTGCAACTAATGAAAAACTGTTTTTT
cdr3_aa: CASSQEIATNEKLFF

v_call: TRBV7-2
d_call: .
j_call: TRBJ1-2
cdr3_length: 14
clone_size: few
cdr3_nt: TGTGCCAGCGTTCCTCGTGCAGGGGACTATGGCTACACCTTC
cdr3_aa: CASVPRAGDYGYTF

v_call: TRBV19
d_call: TRBD1
j_call: TRBJ2-3
cdr3_length: 17
clone_size: few
cdr3_nt: TGTGCCAGTAGTACCAGGACAGGGGGCCTCCGTGGGGATACGCAGTATTTT
cdr3_aa: CASSTRTGGLRGDTQYF

v_call: TRBV7-6
d_call: .
j_call: TRBJ1-1
cdr3_length: 14
clone_size: many
cdr3_nt: TGTGCCAGCAGCTTAGCGCTGGGGGTGGCTGAAGCTTTCTTT
cdr3_aa: CASSLALGVAEAFF

v_call: TRBV20-1
d_call: .
j_call: TRBJ1-1
cdr3_length: 11
clone_size: .
cdr3_nt: TGCAGTGCTATATATCAGACTGAAGCTTTCTTT
cdr3_aa: CSAIYQTEAFF

v_call: TRBV5-6
d_call: .
j_call: TRBJ1-5
cdr3_length: 16
clone_size: .
cdr3_nt: TGTGCCAGCAGCTTGGGGGGGTTCAGTAGCAATCAGCCCCAGCATTTT
cdr3_aa: CASSLGGFSSNQPQHF

v_call: TRBV14
d_call: .
j_call: TRBJ1-3
cdr3_length: 14
clone_size: many
cdr3_nt: TGTGCCAGCAGCCGGACAATCTCTGGAAACACCATATATTTT
cdr3_aa: CASSRTISGNTIYF

v_call: TRBV20-1
d_call: .
j_call: TRBJ2-2
cdr3_length: 13
clone_size: .
cdr3_nt: TGCAGTGCTAGAGATTGGTTGACCGGGGAGCTGTTTTTT
cdr3_aa: CSARDWLTGELFF

v_call: TRBV7-2
d_call: TRBD1
j_call: TRBJ1-2
cdr3_length: 17
clone_size: .
cdr3_nt: TGTGCCAGCAGCTTAGGGCCCCTCGACAGGGGTTTAGGTGGCTACACCTTC
cdr3_aa: CASSLGPLDRGLGGYTF

v_call: TRBV30
d_call: TRBD1
j_call: TRBJ1-1
cdr3_length: 12
clone_size: .
cdr3_nt: TGTGCCTGCACCGGGACAGGGACTGAAGCTTTCTTT
cdr3_aa: CACTGTGTEAFF